The clone carrying this T cell receptor (beta chain) was seen a handful of times. CDR3 length: 14 residues. Trimming removed 4 bases from V and 7 bases from J, with 13 bases in between. The germline V gene encodes CDR1 MRHNA and CDR2 SNTAGT. Clones were sequenced by immunoSEQ multiplex PCR, and TCRdb holds only the in-frame ones, with some missing. Among about 460,000 clones listed, 60% to 80% were seen once. This sample is drawn from a study of shared clonotypes between healthy human individuals. The specimen sequenced was PBMCs. This sequence joins TRBV6-4 and TRBJ2-2, with D perhaps matching TRBD1 (6 bases). The sequence was obtained from a woman in her forties in good health. Some clones in this sample may be carry-over from other donors' samples. CDR3 nucleotides: TGTGCCAGCAGTGGGGCAGGGGACGACGGGGAGCTGTTTTTT. This gives the protein CASSGAGDDGELFF.